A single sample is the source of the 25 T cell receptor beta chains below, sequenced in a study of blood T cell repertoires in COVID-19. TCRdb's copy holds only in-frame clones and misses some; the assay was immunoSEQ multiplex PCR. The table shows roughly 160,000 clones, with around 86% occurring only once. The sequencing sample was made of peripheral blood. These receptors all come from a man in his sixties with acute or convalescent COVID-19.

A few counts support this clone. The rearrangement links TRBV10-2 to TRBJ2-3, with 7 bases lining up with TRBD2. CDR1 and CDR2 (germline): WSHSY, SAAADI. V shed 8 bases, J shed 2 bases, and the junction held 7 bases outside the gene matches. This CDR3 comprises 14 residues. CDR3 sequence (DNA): TGCGCCAGCCATGGGGGGAGGGCCACAGATACGCAGTATTTT. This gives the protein CASHGGRATDTQYF.

The CDR3 loop reads CASSSDRIYGYTF. The CDR3, as DNA: TGTGCCAGCAGTTCCGACAGAATATATGGCTACACCTTC. V gene TRBV2 combines with J gene TRBJ1-2; D might be TRBD1 (5 bases). The germline gives CDR1 SNHLY, CDR2 FYNNEI. V was trimmed by 5 bases and J by 5 bases, leaving 12 bases between them. The CDR3 runs to 13 residues.

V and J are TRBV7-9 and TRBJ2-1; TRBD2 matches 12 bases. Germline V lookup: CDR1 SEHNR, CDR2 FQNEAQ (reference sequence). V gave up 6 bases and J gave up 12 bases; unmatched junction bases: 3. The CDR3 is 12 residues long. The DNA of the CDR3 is TGTGCCAGCAGTTCACTAGCGGGAGGGCAGTTCTTC. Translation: CASSSLAGGQFF.

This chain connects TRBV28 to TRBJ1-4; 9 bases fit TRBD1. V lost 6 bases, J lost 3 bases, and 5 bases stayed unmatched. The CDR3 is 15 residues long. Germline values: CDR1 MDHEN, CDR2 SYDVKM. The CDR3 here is CASRTGGLANEKLFF. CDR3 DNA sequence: TGTGCCAGCAGGACAGGGGGGCTGGCTAATGAAAAACTGTTTTTT. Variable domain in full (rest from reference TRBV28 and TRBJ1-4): DVKVTQSSRYLVKRTGEKVFLECVQDMDHENMFWYRQDPGLGLRLIYFSYDVKMKEKGDIPEGYSVSREKKERFSLILESASTNQTSMYLCASRTGGLANEKLFFGSGTQLSVL.

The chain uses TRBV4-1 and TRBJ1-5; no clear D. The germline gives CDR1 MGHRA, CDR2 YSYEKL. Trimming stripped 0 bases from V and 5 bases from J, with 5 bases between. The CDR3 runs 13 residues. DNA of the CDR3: TGCGCCAGCAGCCAAGAGCGGGATCAGCCCCAGCATTTT. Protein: CASSQERDQPQHF.

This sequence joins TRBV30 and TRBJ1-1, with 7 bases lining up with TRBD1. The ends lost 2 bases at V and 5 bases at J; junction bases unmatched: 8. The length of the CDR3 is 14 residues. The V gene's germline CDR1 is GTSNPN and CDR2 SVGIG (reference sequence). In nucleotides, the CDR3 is TGTGCCTGGAGTCACAACAGGGGATGGACTGAAGCTTTCTTT. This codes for CAWSHNRGWTEAFF.

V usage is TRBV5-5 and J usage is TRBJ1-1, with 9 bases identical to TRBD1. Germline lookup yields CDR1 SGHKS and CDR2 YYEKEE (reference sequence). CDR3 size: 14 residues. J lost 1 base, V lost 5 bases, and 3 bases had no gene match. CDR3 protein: CASSWTGANTEAFF. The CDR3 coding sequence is TGTGCCAGCAGTTGGACAGGGGCGAACACTGAAGCTTTCTTT.

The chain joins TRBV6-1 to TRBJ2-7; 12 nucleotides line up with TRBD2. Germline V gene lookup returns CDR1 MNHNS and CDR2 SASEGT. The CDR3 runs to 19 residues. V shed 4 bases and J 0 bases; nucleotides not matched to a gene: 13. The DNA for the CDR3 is TGTGCCAGCAGTGTCGAACTAGCGGGAGGACAAACCGCCTCCTACGAGCAGTACTTC. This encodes CASSVELAGGQTASYEQYF.

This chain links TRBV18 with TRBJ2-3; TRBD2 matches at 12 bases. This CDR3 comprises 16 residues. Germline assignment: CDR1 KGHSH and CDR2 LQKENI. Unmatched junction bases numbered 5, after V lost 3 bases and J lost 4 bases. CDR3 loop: CASSPATSGSADTQYF. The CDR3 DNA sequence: TGTGCCAGCTCACCGGCGACTAGCGGGAGCGCAGATACGCAGTATTTT.

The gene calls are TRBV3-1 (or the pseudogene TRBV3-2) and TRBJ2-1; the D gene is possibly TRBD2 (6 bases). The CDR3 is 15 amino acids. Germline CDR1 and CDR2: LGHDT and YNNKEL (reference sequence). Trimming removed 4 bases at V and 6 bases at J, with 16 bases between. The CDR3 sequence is CASSRQPGATNEQFF. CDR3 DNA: TGTGCCAGCAGCCGCCAACCGGGAGCCACCAATGAGCAGTTCTTC.

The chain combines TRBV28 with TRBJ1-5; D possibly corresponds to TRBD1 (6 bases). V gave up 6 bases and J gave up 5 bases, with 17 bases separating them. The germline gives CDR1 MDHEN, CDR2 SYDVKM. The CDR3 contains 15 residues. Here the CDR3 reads CASSQREGGYQPQHF. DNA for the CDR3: TGTGCCAGCAGCCAAAGGGAGGGGGGGTATCAGCCCCAGCATTTT.

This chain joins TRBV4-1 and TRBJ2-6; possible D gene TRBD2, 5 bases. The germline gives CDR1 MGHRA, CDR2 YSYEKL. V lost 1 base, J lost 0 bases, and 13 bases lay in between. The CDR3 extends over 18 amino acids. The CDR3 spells CASSQVGLPSSGANVLTF. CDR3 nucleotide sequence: TGCGCCAGCAGCCAAGTAGGACTTCCTTCCTCTGGGGCCAACGTCCTGACTTTC.

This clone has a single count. The chain's CDR3 is CASRARADDYEQYF. CDR3 nucleotide sequence: TGTGCCAGCAGGGCAAGAGCGGATGACTACGAGCAGTACTTC. The chain recombines TRBV28 with TRBJ2-7; possible D gene TRBD2, 5 bases. The CDR3 covers 14 residues. Germline V gives CDR1 MDHEN, CDR2 SYDVKM. V was clipped by 6 bases and J by 3 bases, with 15 bases between them.

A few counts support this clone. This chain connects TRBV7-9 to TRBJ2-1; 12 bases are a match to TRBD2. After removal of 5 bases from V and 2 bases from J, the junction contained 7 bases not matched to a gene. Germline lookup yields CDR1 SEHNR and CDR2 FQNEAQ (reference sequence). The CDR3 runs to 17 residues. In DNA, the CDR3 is TGTGCCAGCAGCCCAAGGACTAGCGGGACAGCCTACAATGAGCAGTTCTTC. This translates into CASSPRTSGTAYNEQFF.

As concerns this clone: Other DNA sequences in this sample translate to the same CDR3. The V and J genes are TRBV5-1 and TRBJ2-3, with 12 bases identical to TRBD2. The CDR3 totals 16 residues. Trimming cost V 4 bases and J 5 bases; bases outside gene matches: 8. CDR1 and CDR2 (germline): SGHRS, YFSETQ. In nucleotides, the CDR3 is TGCGCCAGCAGCACCGGGACTAGCGGGTCCGGAGATACGCAGTATTTT. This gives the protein CASSTGTSGSGDTQYF.

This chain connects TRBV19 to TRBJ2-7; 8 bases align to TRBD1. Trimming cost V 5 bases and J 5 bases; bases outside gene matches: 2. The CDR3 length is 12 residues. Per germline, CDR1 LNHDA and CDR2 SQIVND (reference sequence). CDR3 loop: CASSVTGDEQYF. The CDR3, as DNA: TGTGCCAGTAGTGTGACAGGGGACGAGCAGTACTTC.

The CDR3 DNA is TGTGCCAGCAGCCCCCGATGGGAGCCATACGAGCAGTACTTC. Its protein product is CASSPRWEPYEQYF. This chain uses TRBV11-1 with TRBJ2-7; D perhaps matches TRBD2 (5 bases). The germline CDR1 and CDR2 sequences are SGHAT and FQDESV (reference sequence). There are 14 residues in the CDR3. V was shortened by 5 bases and J by 4 bases, with 15 bases between the two germline ends.

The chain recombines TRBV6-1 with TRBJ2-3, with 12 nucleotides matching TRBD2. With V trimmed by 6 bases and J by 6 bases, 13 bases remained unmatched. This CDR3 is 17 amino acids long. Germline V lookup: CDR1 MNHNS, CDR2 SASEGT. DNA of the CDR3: TGTGCCAGCAGGGAAACTAAGACTAGCGGGAGAAGGGATACGCAGTATTTT. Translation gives CASRETKTSGRRDTQYF.

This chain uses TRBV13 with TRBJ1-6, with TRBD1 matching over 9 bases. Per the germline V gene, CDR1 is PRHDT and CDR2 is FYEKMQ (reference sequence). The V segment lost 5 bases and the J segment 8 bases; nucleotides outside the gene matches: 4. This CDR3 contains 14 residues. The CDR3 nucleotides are TGTGCCAGCAGCCAACAGGGGGCCGATTCACCCCTCCACTTT. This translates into CASSQQGADSPLHF.

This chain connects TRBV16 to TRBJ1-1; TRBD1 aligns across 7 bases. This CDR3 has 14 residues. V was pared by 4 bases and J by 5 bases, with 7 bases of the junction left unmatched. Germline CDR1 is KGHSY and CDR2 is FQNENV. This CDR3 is CASSPHDRETEAFF. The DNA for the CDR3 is TGTGCCAGCAGCCCCCATGACAGGGAAACTGAAGCTTTCTTT.

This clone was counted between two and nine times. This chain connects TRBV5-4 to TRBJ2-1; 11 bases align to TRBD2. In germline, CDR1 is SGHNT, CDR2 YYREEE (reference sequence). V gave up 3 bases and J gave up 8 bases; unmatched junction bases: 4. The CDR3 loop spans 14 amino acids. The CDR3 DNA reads TGTGCCAGCAGCTGGAAACTAGCGGGAGATGAGCAGTTCTTC. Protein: CASSWKLAGDEQFF.

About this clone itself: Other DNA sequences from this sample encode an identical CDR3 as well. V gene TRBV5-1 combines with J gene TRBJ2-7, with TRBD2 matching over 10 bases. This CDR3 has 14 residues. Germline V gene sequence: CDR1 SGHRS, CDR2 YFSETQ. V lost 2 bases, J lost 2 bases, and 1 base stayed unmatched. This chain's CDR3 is CASSLTSGTYEQYF. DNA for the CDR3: TGCGCCAGCAGCTTAACTAGCGGGACCTACGAGCAGTACTTC. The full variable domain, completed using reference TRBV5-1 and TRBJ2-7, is KAGVTQTPRYLIKTRGQQVTLSCSPISGHRSVSWYQQTPGQGLQFLFEYFSETQRNKGNFPGRFSGRQFSNSRSEMNVSTLELGDSALYLCASSLTSGTYEQYFGPGTRLTVT.

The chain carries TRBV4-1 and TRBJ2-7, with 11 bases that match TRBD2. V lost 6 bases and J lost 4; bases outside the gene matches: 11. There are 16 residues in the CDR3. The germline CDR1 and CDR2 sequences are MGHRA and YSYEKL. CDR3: CASRLLLAGGPYEQYF. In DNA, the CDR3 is TGCGCCAGCAGACTCTTGCTAGCGGGAGGACCTTACGAGCAGTACTTC.

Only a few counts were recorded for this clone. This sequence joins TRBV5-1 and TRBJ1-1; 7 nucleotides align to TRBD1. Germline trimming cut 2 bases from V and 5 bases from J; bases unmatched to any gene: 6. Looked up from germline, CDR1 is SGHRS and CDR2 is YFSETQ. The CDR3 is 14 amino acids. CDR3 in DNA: TGCGCCAGCAGCTTACAGGGGTCTGGGACTGAAGCTTTCTTT. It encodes CASSLQGSGTEAFF.

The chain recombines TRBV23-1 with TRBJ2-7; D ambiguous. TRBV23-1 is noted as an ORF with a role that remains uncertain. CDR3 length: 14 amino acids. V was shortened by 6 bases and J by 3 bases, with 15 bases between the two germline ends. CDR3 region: CASSPRNTIYEQYF. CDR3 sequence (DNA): TGCGCCAGCAGCCCCCGCAACACTATCTACGAGCAGTACTTC.